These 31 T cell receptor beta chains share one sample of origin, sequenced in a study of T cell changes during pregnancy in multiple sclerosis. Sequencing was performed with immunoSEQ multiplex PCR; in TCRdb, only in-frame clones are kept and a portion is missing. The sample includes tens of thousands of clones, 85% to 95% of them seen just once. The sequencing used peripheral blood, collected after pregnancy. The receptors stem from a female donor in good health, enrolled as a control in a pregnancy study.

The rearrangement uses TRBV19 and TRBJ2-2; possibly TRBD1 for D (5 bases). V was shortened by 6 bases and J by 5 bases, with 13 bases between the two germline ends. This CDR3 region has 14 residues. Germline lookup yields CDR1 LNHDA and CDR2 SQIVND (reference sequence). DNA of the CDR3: TGTGCCAGTAGGCAGGGATCGTGGACCGGGGAGCTGTTTTTT. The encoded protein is CASRQGSWTGELFF.

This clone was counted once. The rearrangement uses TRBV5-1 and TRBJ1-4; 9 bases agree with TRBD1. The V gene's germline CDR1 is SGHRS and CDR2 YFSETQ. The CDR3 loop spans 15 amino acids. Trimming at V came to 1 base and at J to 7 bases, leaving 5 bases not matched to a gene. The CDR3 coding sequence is TGCGCCAGCAGCTTGACCGGACAGGGGCCTGAAAAACTGTTTTTT. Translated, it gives CASSLTGQGPEKLFF.

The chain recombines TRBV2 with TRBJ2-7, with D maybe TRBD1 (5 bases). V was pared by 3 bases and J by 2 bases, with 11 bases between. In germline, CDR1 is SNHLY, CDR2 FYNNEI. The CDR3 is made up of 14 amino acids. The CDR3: CASSEFARAYEQYF. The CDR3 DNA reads TGTGCCAGCAGTGAGTTTGCCAGGGCCTACGAGCAGTACTTC. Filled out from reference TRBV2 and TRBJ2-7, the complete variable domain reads EPEVTQTPSHQVTQMGQEVILRCVPISNHLYFYWYRQILGQKVEFLVSFYNNEISEKSEIFDDQFSVERPDGSNFTLKIRSTKLEDSAMYFCASSEFARAYEQYFGPGTRLTVT.

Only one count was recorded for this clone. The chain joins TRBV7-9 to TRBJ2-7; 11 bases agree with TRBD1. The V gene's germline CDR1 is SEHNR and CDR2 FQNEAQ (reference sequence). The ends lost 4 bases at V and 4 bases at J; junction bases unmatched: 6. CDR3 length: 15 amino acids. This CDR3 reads CASSSSGTGGYEQYF. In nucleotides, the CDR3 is TGTGCCAGCAGCTCATCCGGGACAGGGGGGTACGAGCAGTACTTC. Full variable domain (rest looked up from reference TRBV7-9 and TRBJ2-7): DTGVSQNPRHKITKRGQNVTFRCDPISEHNRLYWYRQTLGQGPEFLTYFQNEAQLEKSRLLSDRFSAERPKGSFSTLEIQRTEQGDSAMYLCASSSSGTGGYEQYFGPGTRLTVT.

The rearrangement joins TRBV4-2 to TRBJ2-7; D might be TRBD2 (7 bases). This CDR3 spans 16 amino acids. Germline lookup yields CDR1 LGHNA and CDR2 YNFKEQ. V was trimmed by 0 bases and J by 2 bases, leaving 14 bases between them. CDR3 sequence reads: CASSQDGGAGAYEQYF. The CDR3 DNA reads TGTGCCAGCAGCCAAGATGGGGGGGCAGGGGCCTACGAGCAGTACTTC.

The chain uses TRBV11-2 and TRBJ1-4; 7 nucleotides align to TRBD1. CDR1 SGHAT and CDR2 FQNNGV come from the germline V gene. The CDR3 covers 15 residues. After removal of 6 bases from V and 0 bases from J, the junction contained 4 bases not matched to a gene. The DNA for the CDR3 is TGTGCCAGCAGACCCACAGGGGCAACTAATGAAAAACTGTTTTTT. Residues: CASRPTGATNEKLFF. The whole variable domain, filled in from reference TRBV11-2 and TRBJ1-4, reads EAGVAQSPRYKIIEKRQSVAFWCNPISGHATLYWYQQILGQGPKLLIQFQNNGVVDDSQLPKDRFSAERLKGVDSTLKIQPAKLEDSAVYLCASRPTGATNEKLFFGSGTQLSVL.

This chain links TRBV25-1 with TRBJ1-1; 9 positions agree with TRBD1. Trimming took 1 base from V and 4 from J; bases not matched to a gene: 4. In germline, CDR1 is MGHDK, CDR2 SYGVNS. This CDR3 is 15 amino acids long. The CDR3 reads CASSESQGASTEAFF. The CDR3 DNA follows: TGTGCCAGCAGTGAATCACAGGGGGCCAGCACTGAAGCTTTCTTT.

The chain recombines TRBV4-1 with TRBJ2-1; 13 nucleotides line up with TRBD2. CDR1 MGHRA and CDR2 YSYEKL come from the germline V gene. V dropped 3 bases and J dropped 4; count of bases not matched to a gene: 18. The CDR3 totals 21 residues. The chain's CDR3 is CASSHPLGRSGTSGTYNEQFF. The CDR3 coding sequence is TGCGCCAGCAGCCACCCCCTCGGCAGATCCGGGACTAGCGGGACATACAATGAGCAGTTCTTC.

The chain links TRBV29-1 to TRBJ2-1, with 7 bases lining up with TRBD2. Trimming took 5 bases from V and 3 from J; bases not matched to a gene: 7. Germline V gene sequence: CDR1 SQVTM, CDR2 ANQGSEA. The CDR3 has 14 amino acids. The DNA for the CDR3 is TGCAGCGTTTCGGGCGGGAGACTCTACAATGAGCAGTTCTTC. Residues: CSVSGGRLYNEQFF.

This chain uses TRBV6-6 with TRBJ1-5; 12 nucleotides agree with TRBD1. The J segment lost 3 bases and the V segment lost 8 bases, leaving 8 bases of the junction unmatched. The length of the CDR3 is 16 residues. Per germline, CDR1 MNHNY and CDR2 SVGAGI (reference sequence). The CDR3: CASGPGTGGLNQPQHF. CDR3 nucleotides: TGTGCCAGCGGACCCGGGACAGGGGGCCTCAATCAGCCCCAGCATTTT.

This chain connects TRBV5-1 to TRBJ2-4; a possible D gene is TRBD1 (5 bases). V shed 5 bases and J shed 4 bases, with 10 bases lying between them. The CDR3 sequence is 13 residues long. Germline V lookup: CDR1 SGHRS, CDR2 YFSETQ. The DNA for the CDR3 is TGCGCCAGCAGAAAGACAGAGAAAAACATTCAGTACTTC. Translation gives CASRKTEKNIQYF.

The CDR3 here is CASSEAGTGSYEQYF. For the CDR3, the DNA is TGTGCCAGCAGTGAAGCGGGGACAGGGTCTTACGAGCAGTACTTC. The rearrangement links TRBV2 to TRBJ2-7; 9 bases map to TRBD1. Per germline, CDR1 SNHLY and CDR2 FYNNEI. CDR3 length equals 15 residues. The V segment lost 0 bases and the J segment 4 bases; nucleotides outside the gene matches: 4. Full variable domain (remainder filled in from reference TRBV2 and TRBJ2-7): EPEVTQTPSHQVTQMGQEVILRCVPISNHLYFYWYRQILGQKVEFLVSFYNNEISEKSEIFDDQFSVERPDGSNFTLKIRSTKLEDSAMYFCASSEAGTGSYEQYFGPGTRLTVT.

The CDR3 region is CASSLRQGFTEAFF. The CDR3, as DNA: TGCGCCAGCAGCTTAAGACAGGGATTCACTGAAGCTTTCTTT. V is TRBV5-1 and J is TRBJ1-1; TRBD1 aligns across 7 bases. Trimming took 2 bases from V and 4 from J; bases not matched to a gene: 5. This CDR3 contains 14 residues. Germline CDR1 and CDR2: SGHRS and YFSETQ.

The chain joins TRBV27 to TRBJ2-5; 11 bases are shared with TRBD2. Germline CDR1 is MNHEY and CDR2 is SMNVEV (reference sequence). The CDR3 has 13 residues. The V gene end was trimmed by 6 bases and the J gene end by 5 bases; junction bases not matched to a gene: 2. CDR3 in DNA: TGTGCCAGCAGACTAGCGGGAGTGGAGACCCAGTACTTC. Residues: CASRLAGVETQYF.

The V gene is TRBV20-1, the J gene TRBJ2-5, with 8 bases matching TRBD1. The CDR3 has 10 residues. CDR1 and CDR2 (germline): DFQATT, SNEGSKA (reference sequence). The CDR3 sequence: CTGGEETQYF. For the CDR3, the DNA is TGCACAGGGGGCGAAGAGACCCAGTACTTC.

The CDR3 nucleotides are TGTGCCAGCTCAGGACTAGCGGGAGAGTACGAGCAGTACTTC. Translation gives CASSGLAGEYEQYF. The rearrangement links TRBV7-9 to TRBJ2-7; 13 bases are a match to TRBD2. CDR3 length equals 14 residues. CDR1 is SEHNR, CDR2 FQNEAQ, per germline (reference sequence). Trimming at V came to 8 bases and at J to 4 bases, leaving 5 bases not matched to a gene.

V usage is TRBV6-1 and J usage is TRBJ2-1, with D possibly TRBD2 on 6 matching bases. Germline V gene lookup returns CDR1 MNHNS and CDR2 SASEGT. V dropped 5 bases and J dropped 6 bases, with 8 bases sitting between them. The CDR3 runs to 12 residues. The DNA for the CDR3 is TGTGCCAGCAGTAGACTAGTCAATGAGCAGTTCTTC. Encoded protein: CASSRLVNEQFF.

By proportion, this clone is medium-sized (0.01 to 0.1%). The DNA of the CDR3 is TGTGCCAGCAGCGTAGCTTACCGGGAGGGGGCGAACACTGAAGCTTTCTTT. It is translated as CASSVAYREGANTEAFF. V gene TRBV9 combines with J gene TRBJ1-1; 7 nucleotides line up with TRBD1. The germline CDR1 and CDR2 sequences are SGDLS and YYNGEE. J was trimmed by 1 base and V by 0 bases; bases with no gene match: 9. This CDR3 is built from 17 residues.

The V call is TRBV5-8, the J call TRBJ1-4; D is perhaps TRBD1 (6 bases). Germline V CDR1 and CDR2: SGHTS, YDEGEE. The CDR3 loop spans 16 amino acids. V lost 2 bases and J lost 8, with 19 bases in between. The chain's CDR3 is CASSLGQGPTGEKLFF. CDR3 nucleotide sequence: TGTGCCAGCAGCTTAGGGCAGGGGCCGACGGGAGAAAAACTGTTTTTT.

The CDR3 region is CSARGAAYEQYF. The CDR3 coding sequence is TGCAGCGCTCGGGGGGCCGCATACGAGCAGTACTTC. The chain combines TRBV29-1 with TRBJ2-7; D might be TRBD2 (7 bases). The CDR3 is 12 residues long. The V end was cut by 7 bases, the J end by 4 bases, with 14 bases between. CDR1 and CDR2 (germline): SQVTM, ANQGSEA.

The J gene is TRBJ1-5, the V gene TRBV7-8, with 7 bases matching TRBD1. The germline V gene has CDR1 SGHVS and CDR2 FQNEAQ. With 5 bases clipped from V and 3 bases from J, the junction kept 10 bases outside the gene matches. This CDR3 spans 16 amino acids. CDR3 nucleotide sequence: TGTGCCAGCAGCCCCCAGGACAGGTTGTCCAATCAGCCCCAGCATTTT. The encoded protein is CASSPQDRLSNQPQHF. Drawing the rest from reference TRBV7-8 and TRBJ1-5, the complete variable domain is GAGVSQSPRYKVAKRGQDVALRCDPISGHVSLFWYQQALGQGPEFLTYFQNEAQLDKSGLPSDRFFAERPEGSVSTLKIQRTQQEDSAVYLCASSPQDRLSNQPQHFGDGTRLSIL.

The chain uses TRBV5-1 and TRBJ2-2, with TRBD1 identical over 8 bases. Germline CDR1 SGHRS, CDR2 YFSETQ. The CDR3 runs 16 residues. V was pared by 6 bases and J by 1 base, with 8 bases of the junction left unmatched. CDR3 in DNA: TGCGCCAGCAAGGATCGACAGGGGCTGAACACCGGGGAGCTGTTTTTT. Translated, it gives CASKDRQGLNTGELFF.

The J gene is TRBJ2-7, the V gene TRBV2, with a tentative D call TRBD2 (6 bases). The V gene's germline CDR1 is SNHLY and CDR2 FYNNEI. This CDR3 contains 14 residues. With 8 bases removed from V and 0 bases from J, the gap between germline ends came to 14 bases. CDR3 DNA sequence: TGTGCCAGCGGCGCGGGGCAGGGCTCCTACGAGCAGTACTTC. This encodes CASGAGQGSYEQYF.

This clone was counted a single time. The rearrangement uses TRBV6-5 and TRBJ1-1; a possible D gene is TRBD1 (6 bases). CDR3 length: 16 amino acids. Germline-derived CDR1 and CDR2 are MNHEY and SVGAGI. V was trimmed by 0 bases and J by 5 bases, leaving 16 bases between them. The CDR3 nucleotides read TGTGCCAGCAGTTACTCGATGCGGGGGGCGAAAACTGAAGCTTTCTTT. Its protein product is CASSYSMRGAKTEAFF.

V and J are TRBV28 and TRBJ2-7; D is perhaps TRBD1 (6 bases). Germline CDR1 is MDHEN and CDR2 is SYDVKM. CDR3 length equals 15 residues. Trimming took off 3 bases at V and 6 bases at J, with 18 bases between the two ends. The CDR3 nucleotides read TGTGCCAGCAGTTTCTGGGTACAGGGTAGAGGCGAGCAGTACTTC. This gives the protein CASSFWVQGRGEQYF.

The CDR3 protein is CASSQEGTSGRKSTDTQYF. The CDR3 region has the DNA TGCGCCAGCAGCCAAGAAGGGACTAGCGGGAGGAAGAGCACAGATACGCAGTATTTT. The gene calls are TRBV4-1 and TRBJ2-3, with 15 positions matching TRBD2. V was clipped by 0 bases and J by 0 bases; unmatched bases: 4. The V gene's germline CDR1 is MGHRA and CDR2 YSYEKL. The CDR3 is 19 residues long.

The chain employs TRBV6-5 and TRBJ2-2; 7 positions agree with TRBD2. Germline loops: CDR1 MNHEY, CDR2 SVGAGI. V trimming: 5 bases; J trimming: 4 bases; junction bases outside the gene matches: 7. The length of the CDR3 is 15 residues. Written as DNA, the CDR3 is TGTGCCAGCAGTCCCATGGGGGAGGGCACCGGGGAGCTGTTTTTT. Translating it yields CASSPMGEGTGELFF.

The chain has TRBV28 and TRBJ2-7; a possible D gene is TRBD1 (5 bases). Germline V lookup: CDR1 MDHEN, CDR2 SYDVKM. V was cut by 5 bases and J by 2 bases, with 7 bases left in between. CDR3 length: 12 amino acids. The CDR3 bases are TGTGCCAGCAGTACAGGCCCCTACGAGCAGTACTTC. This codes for CASSTGPYEQYF.

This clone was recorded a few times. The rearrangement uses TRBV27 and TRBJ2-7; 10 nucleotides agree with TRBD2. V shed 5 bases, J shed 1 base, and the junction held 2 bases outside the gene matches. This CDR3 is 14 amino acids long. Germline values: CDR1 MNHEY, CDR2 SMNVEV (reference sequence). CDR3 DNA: TGTGCCAGCAGTACACTAGCGGGGTCCTACGAGCAGTACTTC. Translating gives CASSTLAGSYEQYF.

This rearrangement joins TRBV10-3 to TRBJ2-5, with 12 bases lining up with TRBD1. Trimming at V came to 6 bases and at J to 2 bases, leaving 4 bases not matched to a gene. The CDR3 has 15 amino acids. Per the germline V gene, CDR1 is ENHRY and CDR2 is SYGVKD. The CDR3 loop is CAISGDRGLQETQYF. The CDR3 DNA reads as TGTGCCATCAGCGGGGACAGGGGGCTTCAAGAGACCCAGTACTTC.

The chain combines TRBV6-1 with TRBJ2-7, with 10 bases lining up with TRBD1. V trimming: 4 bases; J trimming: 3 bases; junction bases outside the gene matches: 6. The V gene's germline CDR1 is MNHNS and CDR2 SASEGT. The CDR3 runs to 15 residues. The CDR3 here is CASSAPGQGIYEQYF. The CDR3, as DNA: TGTGCCAGCAGTGCCCCGGGACAGGGGATCTACGAGCAGTACTTC.